The 24 T cell receptor beta chains listed next were all sequenced from one sample in a study of blood T cells in healthy people across ages. Through a sample-barcoded 5' primer and a J-beta primer mix, a second PCR was run for roughly 6 to 12 cycles. From the 5' RACE reads, TCRdb called clonotypes with MiXCR, one entry per CDR3 protein. The sample shows 550,000 to 800,000 distinct CDR3 sequences, about a third of them seen only once. The sequenced sample was blood. The source of these receptors is a woman aged 80 or over in good health.

The rearrangement links TRBV12-3 or TRBV12-4 to TRBJ2-4, with 7 bases fitting TRBD1. Judging by the DNA end, TRBJ2-7 fits better; the J call may be wrong. The CDR3 has 14 residues. The CDR3 nucleotides read TGTGCCAGCAGTTCGCCGGGACAGACATACGAGCAGTACTTC. Translation: CASSSPGQTYEQYF.

This rearrangement joins TRBV4-2 to TRBJ2-3; 10 bases line up with TRBD2. CDR1 and CDR2 from the germline V gene are LGHNA and YNFKEQ. This CDR3 comprises 16 residues. V was pared by 0 bases and J by 4 bases, with 4 bases of the junction left unmatched. The CDR3 nucleotides are TGTGCCAGCAGCCAAGATTTAGCGGGGGGCCCAGATACGCAGTATTTT. Translated: CASSQDLAGGPDTQYF.

About this clonotype: A read error is possible here, since a much larger clone lies one base away. The conserved closing phenylalanine or tryptophan is absent in this CDR3, likely reflecting a read error. The chain employs TRBV24-1 and TRBJ2-3; D might be TRBD1 or TRBD2, each matching 5 bases. CDR1 and CDR2 from the germline V gene are KGHDR and SFDVKD. Trimming stripped 2 bases from V and 4 bases from J, with 12 bases between. CDR3 length: 15 residues. The CDR3 is CATSDSQGAADTQYL. CDR3 bases: TGTGCCACCAGTGATTCCCAGGGAGCAGCAGATACGCAGTATTTG.

This clonotype was seen a single time. This chain joins TRBV5-1 and TRBJ2-7; D might be TRBD2 (6 bases). With 4 bases removed from V and 0 bases from J, the gap between germline ends came to 11 bases. Germline-derived CDR1 and CDR2 are SGHRS and YFSETQ. The CDR3 spans 14 residues. CDR3 in amino acids: CASSGRDFSYEQYF. The CDR3 region has the DNA TGCGCCAGCAGCGGCCGGGACTTCTCCTACGAGCAGTACTTC.

J is TRBJ1-5 and V is TRBV28, with a possible D match to TRBD1 (5 bases). The V end was cut by 6 bases, the J end by 7 bases, with 13 bases between. CDR3 size: 13 residues. The germline gives CDR1 MDHEN, CDR2 SYDVKM. The CDR3 DNA follows: TGTGCCAGCAGGTGGGGCAGCGGGCAGCCCCAGCATTTT. Amino acids: CASRWGSGQPQHF.

The chain combines TRBV7-2 with TRBJ2-2; D may match TRBD1 or TRBD2 (6 bases each). V was trimmed by 2 bases and J by 5 bases, leaving 15 bases between them. This CDR3 region has 16 residues. Germline V gene data show CDR1 as SGHTA and CDR2 as FQGNSA. The CDR3 loop is CASSLFARGGTGELFF. The CDR3 region has the DNA TGTGCCAGCAGCTTATTCGCCAGGGGAGGAACCGGGGAGCTGTTTTTT. Using reference TRBV7-2 and TRBJ2-2 for the parts outside the CDR3, the full variable domain is GAGVSQSPSNKVTEKGKDVELRCDPISGHTALYWYRQSLGQGLEFLIYFQGNSAPDKSGLPSDRFSAERTGGSVSTLTIQRTQQEDSAVYLCASSLFARGGTGELFFGEGSRLTVL.

The sample holds many counts of this clonotype. This chain uses TRBV6-1 with TRBJ2-1, with a tentative D call TRBD2 (5 bases). Germline V gene data show CDR1 as MNHNS and CDR2 as SASEGT. V dropped 7 bases and J dropped 4 bases, with 14 bases sitting between them. This CDR3 has 14 residues. The CDR3 reads CASKDSGLYNEQFF. For the CDR3, the DNA is TGTGCCAGCAAGGACTCGGGCCTTTACAATGAGCAGTTCTTC.

This clonotype was counted many times. The CDR3 reads CASSLTLGNTEAFF. CDR3 in DNA: TGTGCCAGCAGCCTAACGCTGGGGAACACTGAAGCTTTCTTT. The chain recombines TRBV7-2 with TRBJ1-1; no definite D call. Trimming left V 5 bases short and J 1 base short, with 11 bases between. This CDR3 is built from 14 residues. CDR1 is SGHTA, CDR2 FQGNSA, per germline.

The chain carries TRBV5-1 and TRBJ2-5, with 8 bases matching TRBD2. J was trimmed by 4 bases and V by 4 bases; bases with no gene match: 6. This CDR3 comprises 14 residues. The germline V gene encodes CDR1 SGHRS and CDR2 YFSETQ. CDR3 bases: TGCGCCAGCAGCAAGACTAGCGAAGGAGAGACCCAGTACTTC. Translation: CASSKTSEGETQYF.

This chain links TRBV5-1 with TRBJ2-3; the match to TRBD2 covers 11 bases. The CDR3 runs to 17 residues. V gave up 4 bases and J gave up 2 bases; unmatched junction bases: 9. In germline, CDR1 is SGHRS, CDR2 YFSETQ. Here the CDR3 DNA reads TGCGCCAGCAGCGAAAGACTAGCGGGGCCTACCACAGATACGCAGTATTTT. This translates into CASSERLAGPTTDTQYF.

This chain links TRBV7-7 with TRBJ2-7, with 7 bases identical to TRBD1. The J call may not be correct, given that the DNA end is closer to TRBJ2-5. There are 15 residues in the CDR3. Germline CDR1 reads SSHAT; CDR2 reads FNYEAQ (reference sequence). CDR3 nucleotides: TGTGCCAGCAGCCAAGGGACAGTGGTACCGGAGACCCAGTACTTC. Amino acid sequence: CASSQGTVVPETQYF.

In regard to this clonotype: Given a much more abundant clone one base away, this may be a read error. J is TRBJ2-3 and V is TRBV7-2; D is possibly TRBD2 (5 bases). The CDR3 spans 16 residues. From germline, CDR1 is SGHTA and CDR2 FQGNSA. The CDR3 sequence is CASSPAGVGQTDTRYF. The CDR3, as DNA: TGTGCCAGCAGCCCAGCCGGGGTGGGTCAAACAGATACGCGGTATTTT.

The V gene is TRBV5-8, the J gene TRBJ1-2, with D unresolved. CDR1 is SGHTS, CDR2 YDEGEE, per germline. V dropped 2 bases and J dropped 0 bases, with 11 bases sitting between them. The CDR3 is 15 amino acids. The CDR3 DNA reads as TGTGCCAGCAGCTTCGGGCCTGCGACTAACTATGGCTACACCTTC. The encoded protein is CASSFGPATNYGYTF.

For this clonotype: Given a much more abundant clone one base away, this may be a read error. J is TRBJ2-1 and V is TRBV3-1; D possibly corresponds to TRBD1 (6 bases). V lost 7 bases and J 11 bases, leaving 21 bases between the germline ends. Germline V gives CDR1 LGHDT, CDR2 YNNKEL (reference sequence). This CDR3 contains 14 residues. CDR3 amino acids: CASTSAGAQRKQFF. DNA for the CDR3: TGTGCCAGCACTTCCGCAGGGGCGCAAAGGAAGCAGTTCTTC.

This chain connects TRBV4-2 to TRBJ2-1; 9 positions agree with TRBD2. The V segment lost 1 base and the J segment 4 bases; nucleotides outside the gene matches: 5. Per the germline V gene, CDR1 is LGHNA and CDR2 is YNFKEQ. The CDR3 is made up of 16 amino acids. As DNA, the CDR3 is TGTGCCAGCAGCCAAGTAAGCAGCGGGGGGTACAATGAGCAGTTCTTC. Amino acids: CASSQVSSGGYNEQFF.

This clonotype was seen ten or more times. The chain combines TRBV18 with TRBJ2-1; no reliable D call. V lost 0 bases and J 8 bases, leaving 23 bases between the germline ends. CDR1 KGHSH and CDR2 LQKENI come from the germline V gene. The CDR3 consists of 18 residues. Here the CDR3 reads CASSPPLSSPGHRDEQFF. CDR3 in DNA: TGTGCCAGCTCACCACCGCTCTCGAGCCCTGGTCATCGAGATGAGCAGTTCTTC.

Turning to this clonotype: One end of the junction fails to match germline, which may point to a read error. The V gene is TRBV20-1, the J gene TRBJ2-1, with D perhaps matching TRBD1 (6 bases). The J call may be faulty, since TRBJ2-7 better matches the DNA end. Germline loops: CDR1 DFQATT, CDR2 SNEGSKA (reference sequence). CDR3 length equals 14 residues. CDR3 DNA sequence: TGCTGTGCTACAAACAGGGTGACCTACAATGAGCAGTACTTC. Encoded protein: CCATNRVTYNEQYF.

V is TRBV29-1 and J is TRBJ2-5; TRBD1 or TRBD2 may be the D gene (5 bases each). The CDR3 loop spans 14 amino acids. CDR1 SQVTM and CDR2 ANQGSEA come from the germline V gene. With 7 bases removed from V and 1 base from J, the gap between germline ends came to 16 bases. The CDR3 DNA sequence: TGCAGCGAGTCGGGACCGATGATCCAAGAGACCCAGTACTTC. Translation gives CSESGPMIQETQYF.

The CDR3 DNA sequence: TGTGCCAGCAGCTTGGTACGGGGGCAGACTGAAGCTTTCTTT. Its protein is CASSLVRGQTEAFF. The chain joins TRBV5-6 to TRBJ1-1, with D perhaps TRBD1 (6 bases). Germline loops: CDR1 SGHDT, CDR2 YYEEEE. V was clipped by 0 bases and J by 5 bases, with 11 bases between them. CDR3 length: 14 residues.

In its sample, this clonotype was seen a few times. V usage is TRBV28 and J usage is TRBJ1-1, with a possible D match to TRBD1 (5 bases). This CDR3 region has 14 residues. Trimming took 6 bases from V and 2 from J, leaving 13 bases between them. Germline V gives CDR1 MDHEN, CDR2 SYDVKM. As DNA, the CDR3 is TGTGCCAGCAGGCTCTGGGGACCAAACACTGAAGCTTTCTTT. Protein: CASRLWGPNTEAFF.

There are many counts of this clonotype. The rearrangement joins TRBV5-1 to TRBJ2-1; 15 bases line up with TRBD2. The CDR3 totals 19 residues. CDR1 SGHRS and CDR2 YFSETQ come from the germline V gene. The junction had 8 bases not matched to a gene; V was cut back by 4 bases and J by 0 bases. CDR3 nucleotide sequence: TGCGCCAGCAGCAAAGGACTAGCGGGGGGGACTAGCTCCTACAATGAGCAGTTCTTC. Encoded protein: CASSKGLAGGTSSYNEQFF.

This clonotype has a count of ten or more. The chain recombines TRBV7-3 with TRBJ2-6, with unresolved D. CDR1 is SGHTA, CDR2 FQGTGA, per germline. The CDR3 is 15 residues long. The V and J ends lost 6 bases and 4 bases respectively, with 13 bases between them. The chain's CDR3 is CASSQPTGGANVLTF. The CDR3, as DNA: TGTGCCAGCAGTCAGCCAACCGGAGGGGCCAACGTCCTGACTTTC.

This clonotype was recorded at least ten times. The rearrangement links TRBV30 to TRBJ2-7; the match to TRBD2 covers 8 bases. Germline V gene lookup returns CDR1 GTSNPN and CDR2 SVGIG (reference sequence). After removal of 3 bases from V and 6 bases from J, the junction contained 7 bases not matched to a gene. The CDR3 is made up of 13 amino acids. The CDR3 DNA reads TGTGCCTGGAGAGGACTAGCCTTGGGCGAGCAGTACTTC. This sequence encodes CAWRGLALGEQYF.

The chain is built from TRBV28 and TRBJ2-4; either TRBD1 or TRBD2 may supply D (6 bases each). The germline V gene encodes CDR1 MDHEN and CDR2 SYDVKM. The CDR3 consists of 14 residues. The V and J ends lost 2 bases and 9 bases respectively, with 14 bases between them. The chain's CDR3 is CASSLLRGSGIQYF. DNA of the CDR3: TGTGCCAGCAGTTTACTCAGGGGTAGCGGCATTCAGTACTTC. The whole variable domain, remainder taken from reference TRBV28 and TRBJ2-4, is DVKVTQSSRYLVKRTGEKVFLECVQDMDHENMFWYRQDPGLGLRLIYFSYDVKMKEKGDIPEGYSVSREKKERFSLILESASTNQTSMYLCASSLLRGSGIQYFGAGTRLSVL.